This TCR beta chain came from a study of T cells in narcolepsy. Germline values: CDR1 SGDLS, CDR2 YYNGEE. Trimming at V came to 0 bases and at J to 5 bases, leaving 14 bases not matched to a gene. CDR3 length: 18 residues. TCRdb's table, derived via immunoSEQ multiplex PCR, lists solely in-frame clones and lacks some. The sample lists 30,000 to 40,000 clones; around 87% were seen once. This clonotype was obtained from a human donor with narcolepsy. This chain uses TRBV9 with TRBJ2-5, with TRBD1 identical over 9 bases. Sample: CD45RA- memory CD4+ T cells from PBMCs. The CDR3 DNA follows: TGTGCCAGCAGCGTAGAGGACAGGGGCCGCCCTGGGCGGGAGACCCAGTACTTC. It translates to CASSVEDRGRPGRETQYF.